This T cell receptor (beta chain) was observed in a study of spatial heterogeneity in lung cancer. Study overall: Raw-read counts averaged over ten per unique TCR and UMI combination.

This clonotype was observed many times. Antigen unknown. Study results and limitations: Tumor mutation counts were tracked by expanded intratumoral alpha and beta TCR counts.

Time point described: sample taken at primary tumor resection. Whole RNA from tumor, nontumor lung or frozen PBMC was sequenced unsorted. CDR1 is WSHSY, CDR2 SAAADI, per germline. The CDR3 loop spans 14 amino acids. Trimming left V 6 bases short and J 4 bases short, with 15 bases between. TCRdb called the 5' RACE reads again in MiXCR, with one record for every CDR3 protein. The sample carries just under 7,500 distinct CDR3 sequences, less than 8.5% recorded once. Material: lung tumor tissue, obtained at surgery. This chain connects TRBV10-2 to TRBJ2-5; possible D gene TRBD2, 6 bases. The TCR originated in a male donor with early-stage non-small cell lung cancer. The CDR3: CASSGAGSRETQYF. CDR3 nucleotide sequence: TGCGCCAGCAGCGGGGCCGGGAGTCGAGAGACCCAGTACTTC.